The TCR beta chain described here comes from a study of response to subunit inactivated influenza vaccine. Germline-derived CDR1 and CDR2 are SGDLS and YYNGEE. V was shortened by 2 bases and J by 0 bases, with 12 bases between the two germline ends. This CDR3 is 16 amino acids long. TCRdb itself ran the RT-PCR reads through MiXCR, one entry per CDR3 protein. Among about 570,000 distinct CDR3 sequences listed, about an eighth were seen once. At least ten counts were recorded for this clonotype. Sample: PBMCs from blood, taken on the day of vaccination. The chain has TRBV9 and TRBJ1-3; D gene ambiguous. The sequence was collected from a man aged 50-60 years who received an inactivated influenza vaccine. CDR3 bases: TGTGCCAGCAGCGTGGGCACGTATTCCTCTGGAAACACCATATATTTT. It encodes CASSVGTYSSGNTIYF.